Listed below are T cell receptor beta chains from one sample, sequenced in a study of cytomegalovirus exposure and HLA in healthy donors. Only in-frame clones appear in the TCRdb table, and some are missing; sequencing was by immunoSEQ multiplex PCR. The sample holds 80,000 to 130,000 clones, approximately 80% seen once. The sequenced sample consisted of PBMCs. All receptors derive from a female donor in good health and CMV-seropositive. Each CDR3 is given with its conserved first and last residue. Expanded clones are given a class, and other clones once, few, many or no size at all.

TRBV19	.	TRBJ1-1	CASSINRGREAFF
TRBV30	few	TRBJ1-1	CAWKGLLNTEAFF
TRBV15	.	TRBJ1-5	CATSRGTGGASNQPQHF
TRBV10-2	.	TRBJ2-7	CASSEIVFGEQYF
TRBV7-2	.	TRBJ2-3	CASSLGAREDTQYF
TRBV4-3	.	TRBJ1-1	CASSQGTGRSTEAFF
TRBV5-1	.	TRBJ2-7	CASSLTIFSGPSYEQYF
TRBV11-3	.	TRBJ2-3	CASSLDVGGPAMGTQYF
TRBV19	.	TRBJ2-1	CASRDIVNEQFF
TRBV5-1	.	TRBJ2-7	CASSFSSGDHYEQYF
TRBV19	once	TRBJ2-7	CASSDRDEQYF
TRBV21-1	.	TRBJ2-5	CASSKGTGKTQYF
TRBV30	.	TRBJ1-2	CAWTRGGRNYGYTF
TRBV18	.	TRBJ2-3	CASSPPVGTGADTQYF
TRBV5-1	.	TRBJ2-3	CASSHLGGLGTDTQYF
TRBV27	.	TRBJ1-2	CASSFRGGDGYTF
TRBV30	once	TRBJ1-5	CAWSVTGAQPQHF
TRBV9	once	TRBJ1-2	CASSVAPTANYGYTF
TRBV15	.	TRBJ2-5	CATSREGETGGGEQYF
TRBV4-1	.	TRBJ1-1	CASSQVGGQNTEAFF
TRBV5-1	few	TRBJ2-5	CASSLALAGSPNEETQYF
TRBV9	.	TRBJ2-3	CASSDRATDTQYF
TRBV7-6	.	TRBJ2-7	CASSKQVDSTYEQYF
TRBV5-1	.	TRBJ2-3	CASSPRQGARTDTQYF
TRBV5-6	.	TRBJ2-5	CASSPGQGKETQYF
TRBV7-2	few	TRBJ2-3	CASSLVASGRTDTQYF
TRBV30	.	TRBJ2-1	CAWNPLAGTEQFF
TRBV15	.	TRBJ1-2	CATSRDGWRGDYGYTF
TRBV6-1	.	TRBJ1-2	CASSKDSVGGYTF
TRBV2	.	TRBJ2-7	CASSGLAVSYEQYF
TRBV5-6	few	TRBJ1-6	CASSILTGRSPLHF